This TCR beta chain was observed in a study of spatial heterogeneity in lung cancer. Described time point: sample taken at primary tumor resection. Unsorted whole RNA from tumor, nontumor lung or frozen PBMC underwent sequencing. This clonotype was recorded many times. TCRdb reprocessed the 5' RACE reads via MiXCR and lists one record per CDR3 protein. The table shows some 29,000 distinct CDR3 sequences, with 7.5% to 9.5% occurring only once. The CDR3 length is 16 residues. Germline V CDR1 and CDR2: MGHRA, YSYEKL. V was pared by 1 base and J by 0 bases, with 9 bases between. The chain employs TRBV4-1 and TRBJ2-2, with D perhaps TRBD2 (5 bases). Sequences were derived from PBMCs, sampled at surgery. The TCR comes from a female donor with early-stage non-small cell lung cancer. CDR3 loop: CASSQVLRANTGELFF. DNA for the CDR3: TGCGCCAGCAGCCAAGTTTTGCGGGCGAACACCGGGGAGCTGTTTTTT.